This T cell receptor beta chain is from a study of neurological immune-mediated disorders. This CDR3 has 16 residues. CDR1 and CDR2 (germline): SGHNT, YYREEE (reference sequence). The J segment lost 7 bases and the V segment lost 4 bases, leaving 9 bases of the junction unmatched. Points from the study as a whole: Expanded clones shared no CDR3 amino acid sequences across subjects, suggesting private repertoires in all groups.

Time point specified: longitudinal time-point 2. Template-switch 5'RACE cDNA synthesis added a 10-nucleotide unique molecular identifier. MiXCR, run by TCRdb on the 5' RACE reads, gives a single entry per CDR3 protein. The sample includes 100,000 or so distinct CDR3 sequences, about 12% of them seen just once. This clonotype occurred many times. Antigen unknown. Sequencing input: PBMCs. The chain employs TRBV5-4 and TRBJ2-2; 11 bases map to TRBD1. This clonotype was sampled from a female donor with HTLV-1-associated myelopathy (HAM/TSP). The CDR3 region is CASSRGTGGLSGELFF. Written as DNA, the CDR3 is TGTGCCAGCAGCCGGGGGACAGGGGGTTTGAGCGGGGAGCTGTTTTTT.